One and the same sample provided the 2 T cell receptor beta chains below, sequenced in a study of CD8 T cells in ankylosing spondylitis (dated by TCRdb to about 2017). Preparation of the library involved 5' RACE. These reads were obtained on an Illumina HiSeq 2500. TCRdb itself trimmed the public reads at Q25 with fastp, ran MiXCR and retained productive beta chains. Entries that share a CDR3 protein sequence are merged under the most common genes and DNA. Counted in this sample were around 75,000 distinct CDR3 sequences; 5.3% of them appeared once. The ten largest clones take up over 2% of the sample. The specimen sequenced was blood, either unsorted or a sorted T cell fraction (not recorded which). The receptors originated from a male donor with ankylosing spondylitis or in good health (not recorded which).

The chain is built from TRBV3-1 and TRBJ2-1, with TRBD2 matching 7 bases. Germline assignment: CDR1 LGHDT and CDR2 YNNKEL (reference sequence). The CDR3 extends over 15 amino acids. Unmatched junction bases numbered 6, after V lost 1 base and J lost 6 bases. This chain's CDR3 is CASSQARGVSNEQFF. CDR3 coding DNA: TGTGCCAGCAGCCAAGCACGGGGGGTGAGCAATGAGCAGTTCTTC.

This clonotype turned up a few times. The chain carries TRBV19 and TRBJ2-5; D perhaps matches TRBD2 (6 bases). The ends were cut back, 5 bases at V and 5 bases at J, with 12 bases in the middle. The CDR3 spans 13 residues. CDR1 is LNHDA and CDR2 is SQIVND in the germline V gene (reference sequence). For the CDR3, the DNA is TGTGCCAGTAGTTTCACTAGCCGGGAGACCCAGTACTTC. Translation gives CASSFTSRETQYF.